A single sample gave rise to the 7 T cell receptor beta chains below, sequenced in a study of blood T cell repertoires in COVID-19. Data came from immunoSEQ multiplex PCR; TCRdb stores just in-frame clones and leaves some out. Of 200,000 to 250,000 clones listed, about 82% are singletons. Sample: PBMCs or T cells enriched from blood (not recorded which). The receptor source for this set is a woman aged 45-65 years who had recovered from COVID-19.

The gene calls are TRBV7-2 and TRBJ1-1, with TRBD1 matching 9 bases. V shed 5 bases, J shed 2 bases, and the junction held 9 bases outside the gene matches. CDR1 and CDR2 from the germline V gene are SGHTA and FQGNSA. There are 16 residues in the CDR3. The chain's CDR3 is CASSAFPGQGNTEAFF. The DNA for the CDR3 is TGTGCCAGCAGCGCCTTCCCGGGACAGGGAAACACTGAAGCTTTCTTT.

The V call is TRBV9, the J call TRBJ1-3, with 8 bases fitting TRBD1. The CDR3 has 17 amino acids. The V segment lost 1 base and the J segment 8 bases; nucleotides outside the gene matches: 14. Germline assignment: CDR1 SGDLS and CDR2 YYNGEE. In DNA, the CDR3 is TGTGCCAGCAGCGTAAATGCTGGACAGGGATTCGACCACACCATATATTTT. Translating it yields CASSVNAGQGFDHTIYF.

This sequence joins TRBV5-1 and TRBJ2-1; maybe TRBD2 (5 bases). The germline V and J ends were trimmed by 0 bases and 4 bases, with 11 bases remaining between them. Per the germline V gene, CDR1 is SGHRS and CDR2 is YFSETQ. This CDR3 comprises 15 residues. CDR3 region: CASSLELAQYNEQFF. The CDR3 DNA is TGCGCCAGCAGCTTGGAGCTAGCTCAGTACAATGAGCAGTTCTTC.

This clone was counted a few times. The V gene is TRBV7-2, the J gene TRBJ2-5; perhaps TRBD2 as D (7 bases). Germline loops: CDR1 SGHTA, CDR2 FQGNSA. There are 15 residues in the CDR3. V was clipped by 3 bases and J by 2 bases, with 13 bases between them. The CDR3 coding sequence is TGTGCCAGCAGCTTCAGGGGACTAATGCAAGAGACCCAGTACTTC. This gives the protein CASSFRGLMQETQYF. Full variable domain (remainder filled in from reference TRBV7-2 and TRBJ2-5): GAGVSQSPSNKVTEKGKDVELRCDPISGHTALYWYRQSLGQGLEFLIYFQGNSAPDKSGLPSDRFSAERTGGSVSTLTIQRTQQEDSAVYLCASSFRGLMQETQYFGPGTRLLVL.

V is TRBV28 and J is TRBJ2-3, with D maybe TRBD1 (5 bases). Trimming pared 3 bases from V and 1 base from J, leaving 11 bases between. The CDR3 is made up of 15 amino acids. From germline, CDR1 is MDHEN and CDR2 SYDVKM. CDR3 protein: CASSLKGWGTDTQYF. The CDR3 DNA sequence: TGTGCCAGCAGTTTGAAGGGGTGGGGCACAGATACGCAGTATTTT. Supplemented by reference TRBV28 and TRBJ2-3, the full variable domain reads DVKVTQSSRYLVKRTGEKVFLECVQDMDHENMFWYRQDPGLGLRLIYFSYDVKMKEKGDIPEGYSVSREKKERFSLILESASTNQTSMYLCASSLKGWGTDTQYFGPGTRLTVL.

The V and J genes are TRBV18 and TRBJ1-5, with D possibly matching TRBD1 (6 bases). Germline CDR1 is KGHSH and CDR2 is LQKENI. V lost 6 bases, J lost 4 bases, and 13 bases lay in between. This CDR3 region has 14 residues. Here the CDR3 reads CASSQEQGNQPQHF. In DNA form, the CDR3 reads TGTGCCAGCTCTCAAGAACAGGGAAATCAGCCCCAGCATTTT.

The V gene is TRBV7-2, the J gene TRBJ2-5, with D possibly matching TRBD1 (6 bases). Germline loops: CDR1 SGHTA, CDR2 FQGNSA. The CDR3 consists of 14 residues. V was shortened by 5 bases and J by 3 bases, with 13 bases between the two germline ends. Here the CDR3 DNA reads TGTGCCAGCAGCGCCACAGGGCGGAAAGAGACCCAGTACTTC. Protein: CASSATGRKETQYF.